The T cell receptor (beta chain) under discussion was sequenced for a study of blood T cell repertoires in COVID-19. Across the whole study: The analysed material was cDNA or gDNA that came from T cells, B-cell-depleted T cells, or PBMCs.

Per germline, CDR1 LNHDA and CDR2 SQIVND (reference sequence). The CDR3 totals 13 residues. Points on this clone: At one of its ends the junction is not consistent with the germline gene, which may arise from a read error.

Per the original data handling: For nucleated cells, counts were estimated from reference gene primer amplification. TCRdb's copy holds only in-frame clones and misses some; the assay was immunoSEQ multiplex PCR. V and J calls and clone size are copied from that table; D and trimming were computed from the DNA. The table has a few hundred thousand clones, around 86% seen once. Participant age was about 18 to 100 years, and participants resided in fewer than 25 US areas. Either two negative PCRs, clearance, or symptom resolution qualified Cohort 3 donors as recovered. The chain joins TRBV19 to TRBJ2-7, with TRBD2 identical over 9 bases. The sequencing sample was made of PBMCs or T cells enriched from blood (not recorded which). The clonotype comes from a man aged 30-40 years who had recovered from COVID-19. The CDR3 nucleotides are TGTGCCAGTAGGATAGCGGGAGCAAGTGAGCAGTACTTC. Translation gives CASRIAGASEQYF.